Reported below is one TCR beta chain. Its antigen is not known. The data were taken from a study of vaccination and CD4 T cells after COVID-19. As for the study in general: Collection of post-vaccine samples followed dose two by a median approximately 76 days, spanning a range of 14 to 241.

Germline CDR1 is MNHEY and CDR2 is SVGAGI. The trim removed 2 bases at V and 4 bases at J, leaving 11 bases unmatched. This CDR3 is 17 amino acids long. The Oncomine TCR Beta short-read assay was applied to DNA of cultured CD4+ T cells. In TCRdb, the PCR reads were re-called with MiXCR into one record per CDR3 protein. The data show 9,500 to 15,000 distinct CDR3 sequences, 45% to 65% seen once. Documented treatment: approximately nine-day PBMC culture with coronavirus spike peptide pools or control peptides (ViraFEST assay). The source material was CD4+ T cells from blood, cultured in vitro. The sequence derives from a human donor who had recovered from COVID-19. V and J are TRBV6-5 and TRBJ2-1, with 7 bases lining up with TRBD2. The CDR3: CASSYPTGASGYNEQFF. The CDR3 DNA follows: TGTGCCAGCAGTTACCCGACCGGGGCTAGCGGTTACAATGAGCAGTTCTTC.